This T cell receptor (beta chain) stems from a study of T-cell memory formation after mild COVID-19 (dated by TCRdb to about 2021). Notes on the research overall: TCR sequence clusters from the two donors were found to be largely donor specific. In two donors, T-cell clones that expanded and contracted after mild COVID-19 were followed by sequencing TCRalpha and TCRbeta repertoires longitudinally. The cohort was made up of two young adult volunteers, one female and one male, who were previously healthy. Here is what the overall study found, with its caveats: The second-wave clones that peaked on day 37 were not confirmed to be SARS-CoV-2 specific. Some responding clones were detected in pre-infection memory, suggesting pre-existing cross-reactive memory T cells joined the SARS-CoV-2 response. Balanced CD4/CD8 phenotypes were observed for clones contracting from day 15 to 85, whereas a bias towards CD4+ was observed for a second wave of clones expanding from day 15 to 37. Contracting CD4+ clones were found mainly in CM and EM memory subsets, while CD8+ clones were enriched in EMRA. The study covered only two mild cases, and larger cohorts including severe cases with pre-infection samples were considered necessary.

This clonotype was recorded a few times. Its antigen is currently not known. Base qualities are not provided; no much larger clone lies one nucleotide away. PBMCs were isolated by Ficoll-Paque density gradient centrifugation. Deletion took 3 bases off V and 4 bases off J, with a span of 10 bases between the germline ends. The germline V gene yields SGHTA for CDR1 and FQGNSA for CDR2. The CDR3 contains 14 residues, cysteine and phenylalanine counted. The retained sequence is limited to the CDR3, 42 bases, with the frame set at the first base. Sequenced using an Illumina NovaSeq 6000. TCRalpha and TCRbeta cDNA libraries were constructed by 5'RACE with constant-segment primers, with sample barcodes and unique molecular identifiers being introduced. Trizol reagent was used to extract RNA from every sample. The libraries were amplified in two PCR steps, and the second step added a second sample barcode and Illumina TruSeq adapters. Libraries were sequenced on an Illumina NovaSeq with 2 x 150 bp paired-end reads. As for how the authors treated the data: Reads were demultiplexed and collapsed into UMI-guided consensus sequences with migec v1.2.7. Using mixcr v2.1.11, the UMI consensuses were aligned to TRA and TRB V and J templates and assembled into clonotypes. A clonotype was counted as expanded or contracted only if both edgeR and NoisET called the change significant, with noise models trained on biological replicates. For edgeR calls, the cutoffs were a false discovery rate-adjusted p below 0.01 and a log2 fold-change threshold of 1. As an exploratory analysis of dynamics, PCA with hierarchical clustering was applied to max-normalized trajectories of the 1000 most abundant clonotypes. Separately sequenced CD4+ and CD8+ repertoires were used to assign the CD4 or CD8 phenotype of responding clones. TCRdb took the public reads, trimmed them with fastp at Q25, ran MiXCR for clone calling and kept in-frame beta chains. Duplicate CDR3 protein sequences are folded into a single record with the most common DNA and genes. These V and J calls originate from TCRdb's pipeline instead of the authors' own analysis. This sample lists under 200,000 distinct CDR3 sequences; approximately 13% were detected once. The top ten constitute approximately 3.4% of the sample.

Sequenced: PBMCs or a T cell subset sorted from them (not recorded which). This TCR was recovered from a man younger than 30 who had mild COVID-19 (a few samples of this study predate the infection). The sample titles of this study are shuffled in the database, so cell type and time point are left out; the donor was told from shared clones. The sequence joins TRBV7-2 to TRBJ2-1; TRBD2 might be the D gene, on 6 matching bases. The CDR3 is CASSLEGSYNEQFF. The DNA sequence reads TGTGCCAGCAGCTTGGAGGGTTCGTACAATGAGCAGTTCTTC.